The 32 T cell receptor beta chains given below trace back to one sample, sequenced in a study of blood T cell repertoires in COVID-19. Generated by immunoSEQ multiplex PCR, the TCRdb table keeps only in-frame clones and is missing some. Found here are 45,000 to 55,000 clones, roughly four fifths of them singletons; the top ten hold approximately 7.4%. The sequencing sample was made of peripheral blood. Receptors were obtained from a man in his sixties with active COVID-19.

This rearrangement joins TRBV18 to TRBJ2-3; tentative D call: TRBD2 (5 bases). V lost 5 bases to trimming and J lost 2 bases, with 14 bases between them. This CDR3 is 15 amino acids long. From germline, CDR1 is KGHSH and CDR2 LQKENI. CDR3 amino acids: CASSISPGTTDTQYF. Written as DNA, the CDR3 is TGTGCCAGCTCAATTTCGCCGGGAACCACAGATACGCAGTATTTT.

CDR3 residues: CASSARGRQPQHF. The CDR3 nucleotides read TGTGCCAGCAGCGCTCGGGGGAGGCAGCCCCAGCATTTT. The chain recombines TRBV21-1 with TRBJ1-5. TRBV21-1 is a known pseudogene. This CDR3 spans 13 amino acids.

The rearrangement joins TRBV11-2 to TRBJ1-2; D remains ambiguous. Germline loops: CDR1 SGHAT, CDR2 FQNNGV. The CDR3 consists of 14 residues. The germline V and J ends were trimmed by 2 bases and 3 bases, with 10 bases remaining between them. The chain's CDR3 is CASSLIKADYGYTF. CDR3 DNA sequence: TGTGCCAGCAGCTTAATAAAGGCGGACTATGGCTACACCTTC.

This rearrangement joins TRBV7-2 to TRBJ2-1, with TRBD2 as a possible D gene (6 bases). Per germline, CDR1 SGHTA and CDR2 FQGNSA. V was cut by 6 bases and J by 7 bases, with 19 bases left in between. This CDR3 has 15 residues. The CDR3 DNA is TGTGCCAGCAGGGCCCGGCGTCGGGAGCATAATGAGCAGTTCTTC. It codes for CASRARRREHNEQFF.

The chain recombines TRBV6-1 with TRBJ2-7; D gene ambiguous. The V gene's germline CDR1 is MNHNS and CDR2 SASEGT. The V end was cut by 3 bases, the J end by 4 bases, with 7 bases between. CDR3 length equals 12 residues. In DNA form, the CDR3 reads TGTGCCAGCAGTGAGGCAGATTACGAGCAGTACTTC. Translated: CASSEADYEQYF.

This clone showed up just once. The junction differs from germline at one of its ends, possibly a read error. This sequence joins TRBV5-5 and TRBJ2-7; a possible D gene is TRBD2 (5 bases). CDR1 and CDR2 from the germline V gene are SGHKS and YYEKEE (reference sequence). The CDR3 runs to 13 residues. The DNA of the CDR3 is TGTGCCAGCAGCTTGACTAGGAATTACGGGCAGTACTTC. It encodes CASSLTRNYGQYF. Full variable domain (remainder filled in from reference TRBV5-5 and TRBJ2-7): DAGVTQSPTHLIKTRGQQVTLRCSPISGHKSVSWYQQVLGQGPQFIFQYYEKEERGRGNFPDRFSARQFPNYSSELNVNALLLGDSALYLCASSLTRNYGQYFGPGTRLTVT.

V is TRBV29-1 and J is TRBJ2-3; 8 bases are a match to TRBD1. The V gene's germline CDR1 is SQVTM and CDR2 ANQGSEA. This CDR3 is 14 amino acids long. Unmatched junction bases numbered 14, after V lost 7 bases and J lost 8 bases. CDR3 amino acids: CSAFDRGGRSTQYF. The CDR3 DNA follows: TGCAGCGCTTTCGACAGGGGAGGTCGTAGTACGCAGTATTTT.

J is TRBJ2-1 and V is TRBV7-2, with D perhaps TRBD2 (5 bases). Germline V lookup: CDR1 SGHTA, CDR2 FQGNSA. There are 15 residues in the CDR3. Trimming took off 1 base at V and 3 bases at J, with 10 bases between the two ends. The CDR3 spells CASSLGRAGYNEQFF. The CDR3 DNA sequence: TGTGCCAGCAGCTTAGGGCGGGCGGGCTACAATGAGCAGTTCTTC.

The V call is TRBV15, the J call TRBJ2-3; tentative D call: TRBD1 (6 bases). Germline V gene sequence: CDR1 LNHNV, CDR2 YYDKDF (reference sequence). The CDR3 spans 15 residues. Between the trimmed V and J ends, which lost 4 bases and 3 bases, there was a span of 14 bases. The CDR3 loop is CATSIGQRLTDTQYF. The CDR3 DNA reads TGTGCCACCAGCATTGGACAGAGACTAACAGATACGCAGTATTTT.

The CDR3 spells CASRTSQGAYNEQFF. The DNA of the CDR3 is TGTGCCAGCAGGACGTCCCAGGGGGCCTACAATGAGCAGTTCTTC. The rearrangement uses TRBV27 and TRBJ2-1; 7 bases are a match to TRBD1. Per the germline V gene, CDR1 is MNHEY and CDR2 is SMNVEV (reference sequence). Trimming removed 6 bases from V and 2 bases from J; junction bases left unmatched: 7. The CDR3 contains 15 residues.

V and J are TRBV12-5 and TRBJ2-5; D call uncertain. Per the germline V gene, CDR1 is LGHNT and CDR2 is FRNRAP. V was cut by 3 bases and J by 5 bases, with 19 bases left in between. CDR3 size: 16 residues. The CDR3, as DNA: TGTGCTAGTGGTTTTATTCTGGGCCCCAGTAGGGAGACCCAGTACTTC. Translated: CASGFILGPSRETQYF.

This chain links TRBV27 with TRBJ2-7; 7 bases agree with TRBD2. The germline V gene encodes CDR1 MNHEY and CDR2 SMNVEV (reference sequence). V shed 6 bases, J shed 2 bases, and the junction held 4 bases outside the gene matches. The CDR3 length is 13 residues. CDR3 amino acids: CASSWSGAYEQYF. The CDR3 nucleotides read TGTGCCAGCAGCTGGAGCGGGGCCTACGAGCAGTACTTC.

The V gene is TRBV5-4, the J gene TRBJ2-1, with 10 bases lining up with TRBD2. CDR1 and CDR2 from the germline V gene are SGHNT and YYREEE (reference sequence). V lost 0 bases and J lost 9; bases outside the gene matches: 6. The CDR3 contains 15 residues. This chain's CDR3 is CASSLELAGEAEQFF. The CDR3 DNA reads TGTGCCAGCAGCTTGGAGCTAGCGGGGGAAGCTGAGCAGTTCTTC.

This clone was observed once. The rearrangement joins TRBV5-1 to TRBJ2-7, with D perhaps TRBD2 (6 bases). Germline CDR1 is SGHRS and CDR2 is YFSETQ. CDR3 length equals 16 residues. V was pared by 1 base and J by 3 bases, with 17 bases between. Written as DNA, the CDR3 is TGCGCCAGCAGCTTGAATCCCGCGGGACCGCTCTACGAGCAGTACTTC. It codes for CASSLNPAGPLYEQYF.

A few counts support this clone. V and J are TRBV7-9 and TRBJ2-1, with 11 bases lining up with TRBD2. Germline trimming cut 4 bases from V and 7 bases from J; bases unmatched to any gene: 15. Germline V gene data show CDR1 as SEHNR and CDR2 as FQNEAQ (reference sequence). The CDR3 runs 18 residues. CDR3 in DNA: TGTGCCAGCAGCTCAATCATTGGTCTTAGCGGGGGGGCGAATGAGCAGTTCTTC. Its protein product is CASSSIIGLSGGANEQFF.

In its sample, this clone was seen a few times. The chain couples TRBV12-3 or TRBV12-4 to TRBJ2-7; no firm D call. This CDR3 has 12 residues. The V end lost 6 bases, the J end lost 4 bases, and 10 bases lay between the germline ends. This chain's CDR3 is CASSTDGYEQYF. The CDR3 DNA reads TGTGCCAGCAGCACTGACGGGTACGAGCAGTACTTC.

The chain is built from TRBV7-9 and TRBJ1-1; the D gene is possibly TRBD1 (6 bases). There are 15 residues in the CDR3. Trimming shortened V by 5 bases and J by 8 bases, and 21 bases separated the two germline ends. The V gene's germline CDR1 is SEHNR and CDR2 FQNEAQ (reference sequence). CDR3 DNA sequence: TGTGCCAGCAGCCGATCAGGGGCCGCATTGACGGAAGCTTTCTTT. As protein: CASSRSGAALTEAFF.

The chain carries TRBV5-1 and TRBJ1-5; D ambiguous. V was cut by 6 bases and J by 0 bases, with 10 bases left in between. This CDR3 contains 14 residues. Germline V gene sequence: CDR1 SGHRS, CDR2 YFSETQ. Here the CDR3 DNA reads TGCGCCAGCAAGCCGACATATAGCAATCAGCCCCAGCATTTT. This gives the protein CASKPTYSNQPQHF.

The genes are TRBV4-1 and TRBJ2-1; D may be TRBD1 (5 bases). The CDR3 spans 19 residues. V was clipped by 1 base and J by 1 base, with 20 bases between them. CDR1 is MGHRA, CDR2 YSYEKL, per germline. The CDR3 protein is CASSQGAVPGKQSYNEQFF. CDR3 DNA sequence: TGCGCCAGCAGCCAAGGCGCGGTCCCAGGGAAGCAGTCCTACAATGAGCAGTTCTTC.

The chain couples TRBV6-5 to TRBJ2-1, with TRBD1 as a possible D gene (6 bases). Trimming removed 0 bases from V and 7 bases from J, with 13 bases in between. Germline V gene data show CDR1 as MNHEY and CDR2 as SVGAGI. The CDR3 totals 15 residues. CDR3 loop: CASSYSGGGWNEQFF. The CDR3 DNA is TGTGCCAGCAGTTACTCGGGTGGGGGCTGGAATGAGCAGTTCTTC.

The V call is TRBV2, the J call TRBJ1-6; TRBD1 is a possible D gene (5 bases). V was cut by 6 bases and J by 0 bases, with 21 bases left in between. CDR1 is SNHLY, CDR2 FYNNEI, per germline. The CDR3 has 19 residues. The CDR3 here is CASSPPPGIRSSYNSPLHF. DNA for the CDR3: TGTGCCAGCAGCCCCCCCCCAGGGATCCGGAGCTCCTATAATTCACCCCTCCACTTT.

V gene TRBV27 combines with J gene TRBJ2-7; D is undetermined. Germline V gene data show CDR1 as MNHEY and CDR2 as SMNVEV (reference sequence). V was pared by 6 bases and J by 6 bases, with 15 bases between. This CDR3 spans 13 amino acids. CDR3 residues: CASRQNYLGEQYF. Written as DNA, the CDR3 is TGTGCCAGCAGACAAAATTATCTAGGCGAGCAGTACTTC.

The chain is built from TRBV3-1 (or the pseudogene TRBV3-2) and TRBJ2-1, with TRBD2 identical over 9 bases. Germline V gene sequence: CDR1 LGHDT, CDR2 YNNKEL (reference sequence). This CDR3 comprises 16 residues. J lost 0 bases, V lost 5 bases, and 5 bases had no gene match. The CDR3 sequence: CASSSHSGSSYNEQFF. CDR3 nucleotide sequence: TGTGCCAGCAGCTCACATAGCGGGAGCTCCTACAATGAGCAGTTCTTC.

V usage is TRBV19 and J usage is TRBJ2-7; D is perhaps TRBD1 (6 bases). The CDR3 length is 14 residues. Trimming took 5 bases from V and 2 from J, leaving 13 bases between them. Looked up from germline, CDR1 is LNHDA and CDR2 is SQIVND (reference sequence). CDR3 amino acids: CASSSRQETYEQYF. The CDR3 coding sequence is TGTGCCAGTAGTTCCCGACAGGAGACCTACGAGCAGTACTTC.

V usage is TRBV18 and J usage is TRBJ2-7; the D is unclear. Germline V gene sequence: CDR1 KGHSH, CDR2 LQKENI. The V end lost 6 bases, the J end lost 2 bases, and 8 bases lay between the germline ends. This CDR3 is built from 12 residues. This chain's CDR3 is CASSVGPYEQYF. As DNA, the CDR3 is TGTGCCAGCTCGGTCGGTCCCTACGAGCAGTACTTC.

The chain links TRBV29-1 to TRBJ2-3, with D maybe TRBD2 (5 bases). V lost 1 base, J lost 0 bases, and 17 bases lay in between. This CDR3 spans 17 amino acids. CDR1 and CDR2 (germline): SQVTM, ANQGSEA. The CDR3 sequence is CSVEGFSGGRSTDTQYF. CDR3 sequence (DNA): TGCAGCGTTGAAGGCTTTTCGGGCGGGCGGAGCACAGATACGCAGTATTTT.

This chain uses TRBV6-5 with TRBJ2-1; 8 positions match TRBD2. The germline V gene encodes CDR1 MNHEY and CDR2 SVGAGI. CDR3 length equals 16 residues. The V gene end was trimmed by 2 bases and the J gene end by 7 bases; junction bases not matched to a gene: 10. This CDR3 reads CASSYGSSGSRNEQFF. The DNA for the CDR3 is TGTGCCAGCAGTTACGGTTCCAGCGGGAGTAGGAATGAGCAGTTCTTC.

V gene TRBV11-3 combines with J gene TRBJ2-1; TRBD2 aligns across 12 bases. The junction had 15 bases not matched to a gene; V was cut back by 4 bases and J by 2 bases. The CDR3 covers 20 residues. Germline V gene data show CDR1 as SGHNT and CDR2 as YENEEA. DNA of the CDR3: TGTGCCAGCAGCTCCCCCCCTCGGACTAGCGGGGAAGCAACCTACAATGAGCAGTTCTTC. Protein sequence: CASSSPPRTSGEATYNEQFF.

This chain uses TRBV9 with TRBJ1-2, with 7 bases aligning to TRBD1. Germline CDR1 is SGDLS and CDR2 is YYNGEE. The V segment lost 5 bases and the J segment 1 base; nucleotides outside the gene matches: 8. This CDR3 comprises 15 residues. The CDR3 protein is CASRGPGQLNYGYTF. DNA for the CDR3: TGTGCCAGCAGGGGTCCGGGACAGCTTAACTATGGCTACACCTTC. Full variable domain (rest looked up from reference TRBV9 and TRBJ1-2): DSGVTQTPKHLITATGQRVTLRCSPRSGDLSVYWYQQSLDQGLQFLIQYYNGEERAKGNILERFSAQQFPDLHSELNLSSLELGDSALYFCASRGPGQLNYGYTFGSGTRLTVV.

The chain recombines TRBV7-9 with TRBJ2-2, with D tentatively TRBD1 (7 bases). CDR1 is SEHNR and CDR2 is FQNEAQ in the germline V gene (reference sequence). The V gene lost 2 bases and the J gene lost 7 bases, with 14 bases spanning the gap. This CDR3 is 15 amino acids long. CDR3 region: CASSLQGGEVGELFF. As DNA, the CDR3 is TGTGCCAGCAGCTTACAGGGGGGCGAGGTCGGGGAGCTGTTTTTT.

This chain joins TRBV4-3 and TRBJ1-3, with unresolved D. Looked up from germline, CDR1 is LGHNA and CDR2 is YSLEER. The CDR3 runs to 15 residues. Trimming cost V 0 bases and J 0 bases, with 6 bases left between them. CDR3 sequence (DNA): TGCGCCAGCAGCCAAGAGCCCAGCTCTGGAAACACCATATATTTT. It yields the protein CASSQEPSSGNTIYF.

The CDR3 DNA sequence: TGTGCCAGCAGTTACTCGGAGGTTGGCACTGAAGCTTTCTTT. Translated: CASSYSEVGTEAFF. The rearrangement links TRBV6-6 to TRBJ1-1; D unresolved. The CDR3 length is 14 residues. Trimming took off 0 bases at V and 4 bases at J, with 9 bases between the two ends. The germline gives CDR1 MNHNY, CDR2 SVGAGI (reference sequence).